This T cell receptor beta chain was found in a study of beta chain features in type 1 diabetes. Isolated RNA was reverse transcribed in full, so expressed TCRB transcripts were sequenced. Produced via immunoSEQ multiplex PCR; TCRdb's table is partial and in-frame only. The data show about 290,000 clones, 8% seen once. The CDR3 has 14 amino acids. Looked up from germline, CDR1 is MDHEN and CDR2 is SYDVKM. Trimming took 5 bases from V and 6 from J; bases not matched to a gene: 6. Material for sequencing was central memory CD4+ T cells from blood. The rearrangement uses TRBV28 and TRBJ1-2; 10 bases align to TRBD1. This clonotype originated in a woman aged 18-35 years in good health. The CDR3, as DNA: TGTGCCAGCAGTCCGGGACAGGGGAAGGATGGCTACACCTTC. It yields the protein CASSPGQGKDGYTF.